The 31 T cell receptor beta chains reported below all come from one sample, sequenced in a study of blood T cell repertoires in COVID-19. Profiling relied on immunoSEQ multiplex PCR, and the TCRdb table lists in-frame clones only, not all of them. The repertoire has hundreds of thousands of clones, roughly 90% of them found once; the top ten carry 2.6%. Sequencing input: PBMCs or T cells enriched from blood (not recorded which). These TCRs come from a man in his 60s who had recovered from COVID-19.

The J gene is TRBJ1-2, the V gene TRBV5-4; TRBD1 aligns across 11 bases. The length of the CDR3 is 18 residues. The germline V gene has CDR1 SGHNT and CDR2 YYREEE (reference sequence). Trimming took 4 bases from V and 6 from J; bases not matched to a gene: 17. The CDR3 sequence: CASSDRRTGGLSLDGYTF. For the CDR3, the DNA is TGTGCCAGCAGCGACCGAAGGACAGGGGGCTTATCTTTAGATGGCTACACCTTC.

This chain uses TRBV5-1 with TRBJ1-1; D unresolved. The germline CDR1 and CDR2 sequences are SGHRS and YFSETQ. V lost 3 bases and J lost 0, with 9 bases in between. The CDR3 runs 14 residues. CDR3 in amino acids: CASSYGSMNTEAFF. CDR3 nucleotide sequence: TGCGCCAGCAGCTATGGGAGCATGAACACTGAAGCTTTCTTT. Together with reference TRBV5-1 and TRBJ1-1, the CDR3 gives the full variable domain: KAGVTQTPRYLIKTRGQQVTLSCSPISGHRSVSWYQQTPGQGLQFLFEYFSETQRNKGNFPGRFSGRQFSNSRSEMNVSTLELGDSALYLCASSYGSMNTEAFFGQGTRLTVV.

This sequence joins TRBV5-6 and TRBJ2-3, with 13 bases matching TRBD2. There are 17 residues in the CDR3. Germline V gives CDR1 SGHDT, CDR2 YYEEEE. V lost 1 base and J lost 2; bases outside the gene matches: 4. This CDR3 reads CASSLRTSGRVTDTQYF. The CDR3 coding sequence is TGTGCCAGCAGCTTGCGGACTAGCGGGAGAGTCACAGATACGCAGTATTTT. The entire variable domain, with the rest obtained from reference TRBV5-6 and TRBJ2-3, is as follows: DAGVTQSPTHLIKTRGQQVTLRCSPKSGHDTVSWYQQALGQGPQFIFQYYEEEERQRGNFPDRFSGHQFPNYSSELNVNALLLGDSALYLCASSLRTSGRVTDTQYFGPGTRLTVL.

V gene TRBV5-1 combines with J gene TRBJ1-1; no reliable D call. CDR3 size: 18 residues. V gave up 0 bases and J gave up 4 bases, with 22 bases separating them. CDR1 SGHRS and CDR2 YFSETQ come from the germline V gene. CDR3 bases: TGCGCCAGCAGCTTGGCCCTCGGGGAGGGTGTGGATGGCACTGAAGCTTTCTTT. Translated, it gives CASSLALGEGVDGTEAFF.

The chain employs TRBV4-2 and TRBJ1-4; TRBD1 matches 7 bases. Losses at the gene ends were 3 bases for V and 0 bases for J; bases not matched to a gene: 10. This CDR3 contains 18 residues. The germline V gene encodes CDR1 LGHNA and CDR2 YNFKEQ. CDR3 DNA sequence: TGTGCCAGCAGCCAGGCCCCGGGACAGCGGGCAACTAATGAAAAACTGTTTTTT. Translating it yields CASSQAPGQRATNEKLFF.

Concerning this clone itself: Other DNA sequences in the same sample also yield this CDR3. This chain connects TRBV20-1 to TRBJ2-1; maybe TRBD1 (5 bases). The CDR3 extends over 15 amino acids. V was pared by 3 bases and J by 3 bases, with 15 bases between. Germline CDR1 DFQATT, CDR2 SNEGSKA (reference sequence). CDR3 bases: TGCAGTGCTAGTGGCACAGGTAGGGACTACAATGAGCAGTTCTTC. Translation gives CSASGTGRDYNEQFF.

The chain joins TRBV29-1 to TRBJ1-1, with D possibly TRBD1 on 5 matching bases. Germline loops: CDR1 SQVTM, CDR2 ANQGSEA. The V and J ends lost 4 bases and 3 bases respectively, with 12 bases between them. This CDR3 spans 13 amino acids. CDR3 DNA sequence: TGCAGCGTTGTACAAACAGGCTACACTGAAGCTTTCTTT. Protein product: CSVVQTGYTEAFF.

CDR3 loop: CSVDSNYGYTF. Written as DNA, the CDR3 is TGCAGCGTTGACAGTAACTATGGCTACACCTTC. The chain is built from TRBV29-1 and TRBJ1-2; D unclear. There are 11 residues in the CDR3. Trimming took off 3 bases at V and 1 base at J, with 3 bases between the two ends. Germline assignment: CDR1 SQVTM and CDR2 ANQGSEA.

The CDR3 reads CASSSSGGLETQYF. CDR3 DNA sequence: TGTGCCAGCAGCTCTAGCGGGGGCCTTGAGACCCAGTACTTC. The chain couples TRBV7-2 to TRBJ2-5; 10 bases line up with TRBD2. V shed 4 bases, J shed 5 bases, and the junction held 4 bases outside the gene matches. CDR3 length equals 14 residues. Germline V gene sequence: CDR1 SGHTA, CDR2 FQGNSA.

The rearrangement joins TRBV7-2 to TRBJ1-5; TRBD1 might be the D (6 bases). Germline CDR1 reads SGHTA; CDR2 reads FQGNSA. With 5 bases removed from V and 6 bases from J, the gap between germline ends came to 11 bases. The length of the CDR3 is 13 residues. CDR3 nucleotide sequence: TGTGCCAGCAGCGTCACAGGGATTCAGCCCCAGCATTTT. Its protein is CASSVTGIQPQHF. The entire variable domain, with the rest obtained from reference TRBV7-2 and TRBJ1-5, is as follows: GAGVSQSPSNKVTEKGKDVELRCDPISGHTALYWYRQSLGQGLEFLIYFQGNSAPDKSGLPSDRFSAERTGGSVSTLTIQRTQQEDSAVYLCASSVTGIQPQHFGDGTRLSIL.

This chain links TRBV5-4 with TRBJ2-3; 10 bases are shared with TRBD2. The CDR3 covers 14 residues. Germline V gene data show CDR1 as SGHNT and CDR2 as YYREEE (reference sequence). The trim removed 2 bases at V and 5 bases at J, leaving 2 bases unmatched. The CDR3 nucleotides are TGTGCCAGCAGCTTAATAGCGGGAGGAGATACGCAGTATTTT. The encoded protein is CASSLIAGGDTQYF.

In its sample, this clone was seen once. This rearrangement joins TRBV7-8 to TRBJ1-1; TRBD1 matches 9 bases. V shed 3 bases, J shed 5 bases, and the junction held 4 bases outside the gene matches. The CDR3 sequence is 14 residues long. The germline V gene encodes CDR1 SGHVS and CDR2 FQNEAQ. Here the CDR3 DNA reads TGTGCCAGCAGCTTTAGACAGGGGGGGACTGAAGCTTTCTTT. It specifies CASSFRQGGTEAFF.

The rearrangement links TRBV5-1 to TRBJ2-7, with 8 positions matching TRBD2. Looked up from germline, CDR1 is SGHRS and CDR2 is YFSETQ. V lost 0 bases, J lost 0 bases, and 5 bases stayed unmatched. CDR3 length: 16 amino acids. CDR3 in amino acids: CASSLAGGTSSYEQYF. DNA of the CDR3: TGCGCCAGCAGCTTGGCGGGAGGGACAAGCTCCTACGAGCAGTACTTC.

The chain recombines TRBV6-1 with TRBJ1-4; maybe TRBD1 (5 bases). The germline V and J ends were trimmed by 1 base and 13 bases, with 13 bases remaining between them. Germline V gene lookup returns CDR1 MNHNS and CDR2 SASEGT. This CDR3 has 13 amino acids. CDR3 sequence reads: CASSEGTTLGLFF. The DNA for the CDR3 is TGTGCCAGCAGTGAAGGGACAACTTTGGGACTGTTTTTT.

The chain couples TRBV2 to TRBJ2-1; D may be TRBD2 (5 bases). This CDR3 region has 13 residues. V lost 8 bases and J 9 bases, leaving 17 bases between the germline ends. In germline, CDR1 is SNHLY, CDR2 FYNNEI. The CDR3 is CASHGGSSPEQFF. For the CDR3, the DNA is TGTGCCAGCCACGGAGGTTCTTCGCCTGAGCAGTTCTTC.

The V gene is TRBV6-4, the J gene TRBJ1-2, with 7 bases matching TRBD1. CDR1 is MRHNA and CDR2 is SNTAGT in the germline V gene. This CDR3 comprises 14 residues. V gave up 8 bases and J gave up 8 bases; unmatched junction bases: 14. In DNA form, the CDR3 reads TGTGCCAGCGGGAGGTACAGGGGAGGAAAGGGCTACACCTTC. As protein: CASGRYRGGKGYTF.

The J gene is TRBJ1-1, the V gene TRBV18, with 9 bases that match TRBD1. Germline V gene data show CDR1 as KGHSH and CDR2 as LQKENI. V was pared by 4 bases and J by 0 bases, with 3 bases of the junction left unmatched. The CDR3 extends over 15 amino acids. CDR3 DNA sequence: TGTGCCAGCTCACGAGGGACAGGGATGAACACTGAAGCTTTCTTT. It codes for CASSRGTGMNTEAFF. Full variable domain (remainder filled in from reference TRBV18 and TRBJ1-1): NAGVMQNPRHLVRRRGQEARLRCSPMKGHSHVYWYRQLPEEGLKFMVYLQKENIIDESGMPKERFSAEFPKEGPSILRIQQVVRGDSAAYFCASSRGTGMNTEAFFGQGTRLTVV.

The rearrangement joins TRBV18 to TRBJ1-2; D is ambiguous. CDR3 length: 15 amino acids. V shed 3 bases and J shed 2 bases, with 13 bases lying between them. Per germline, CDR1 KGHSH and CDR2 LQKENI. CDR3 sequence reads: CASSPSGIENYGYTF. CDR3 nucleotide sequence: TGTGCCAGCTCACCCTCCGGGATCGAAAACTATGGCTACACCTTC.

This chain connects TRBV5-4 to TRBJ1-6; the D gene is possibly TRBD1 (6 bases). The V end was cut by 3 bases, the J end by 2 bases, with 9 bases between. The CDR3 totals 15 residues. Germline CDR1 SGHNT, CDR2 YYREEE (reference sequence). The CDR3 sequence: CASSSAGAYNSPLHF. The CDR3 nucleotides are TGTGCCAGCAGCTCCGCAGGGGCCTATAATTCACCCCTCCACTTT.

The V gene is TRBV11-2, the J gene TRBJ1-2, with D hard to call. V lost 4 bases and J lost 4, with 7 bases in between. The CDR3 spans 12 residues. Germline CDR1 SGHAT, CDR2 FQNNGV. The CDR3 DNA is TGTGCCAGCAGCTCGCGGTTCTATGGCTACACCTTC. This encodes CASSSRFYGYTF. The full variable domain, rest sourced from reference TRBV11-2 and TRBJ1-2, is EAGVAQSPRYKIIEKRQSVAFWCNPISGHATLYWYQQILGQGPKLLIQFQNNGVVDDSQLPKDRFSAERLKGVDSTLKIQPAKLEDSAVYLCASSSRFYGYTFGSGTRLTVV.

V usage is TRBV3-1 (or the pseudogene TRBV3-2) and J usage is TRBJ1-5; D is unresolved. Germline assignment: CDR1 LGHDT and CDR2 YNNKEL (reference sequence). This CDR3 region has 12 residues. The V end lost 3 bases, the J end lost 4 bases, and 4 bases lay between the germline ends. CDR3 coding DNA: TGTGCCAGCAGCCATCTAAATCAGCCCCAGCATTTT. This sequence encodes CASSHLNQPQHF.

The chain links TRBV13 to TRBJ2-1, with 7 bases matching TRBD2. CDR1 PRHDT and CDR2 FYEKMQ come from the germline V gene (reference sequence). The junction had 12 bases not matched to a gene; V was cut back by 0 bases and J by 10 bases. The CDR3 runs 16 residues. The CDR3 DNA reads TGTGCCAGCAGCTTAGGCCTTCGGGGGGTGCCGGGGGAGCAGTTCTTC. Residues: CASSLGLRGVPGEQFF.

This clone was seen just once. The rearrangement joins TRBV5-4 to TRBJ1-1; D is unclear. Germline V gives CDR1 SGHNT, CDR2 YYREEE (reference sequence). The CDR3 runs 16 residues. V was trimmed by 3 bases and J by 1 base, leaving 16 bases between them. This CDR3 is CASSSKTPTANTEAFF. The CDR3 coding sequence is TGTGCCAGCAGCTCTAAAACTCCGACTGCGAACACTGAAGCTTTCTTT. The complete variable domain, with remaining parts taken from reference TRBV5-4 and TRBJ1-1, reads ETGVTQSPTHLIKTRGQQVTLRCSSQSGHNTVSWYQQALGQGPQFIFQYYREEENGRGNFPPRFSGLQFPNYSSELNVNALELDDSALYLCASSSKTPTANTEAFFGQGTRLTVV.

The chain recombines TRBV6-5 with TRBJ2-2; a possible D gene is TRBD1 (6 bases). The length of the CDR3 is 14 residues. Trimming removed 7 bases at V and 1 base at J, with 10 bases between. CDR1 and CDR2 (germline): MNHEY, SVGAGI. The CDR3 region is CASTGRGNTGELFF. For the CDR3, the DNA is TGTGCCAGCACGGGCAGGGGGAACACCGGGGAGCTGTTTTTT.

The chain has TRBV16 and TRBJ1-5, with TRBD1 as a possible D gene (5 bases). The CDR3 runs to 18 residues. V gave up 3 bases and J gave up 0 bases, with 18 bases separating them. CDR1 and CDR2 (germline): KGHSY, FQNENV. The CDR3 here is CASSHDSGMGFSNQPQHF. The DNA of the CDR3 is TGTGCCAGCAGCCACGACTCAGGGATGGGGTTTAGCAATCAGCCCCAGCATTTT.

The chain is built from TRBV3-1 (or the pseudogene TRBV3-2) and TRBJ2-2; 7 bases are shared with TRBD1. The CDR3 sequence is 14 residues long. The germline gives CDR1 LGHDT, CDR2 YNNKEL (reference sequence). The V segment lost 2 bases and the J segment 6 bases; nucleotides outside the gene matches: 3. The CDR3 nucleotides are TGTGCCAGCAGCCAACGGACAGGCCCCGGGGAGCTGTTTTTT. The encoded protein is CASSQRTGPGELFF.

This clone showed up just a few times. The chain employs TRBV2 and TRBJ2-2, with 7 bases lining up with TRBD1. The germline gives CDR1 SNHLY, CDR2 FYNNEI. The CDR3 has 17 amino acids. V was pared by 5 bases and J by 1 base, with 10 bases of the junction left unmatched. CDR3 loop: CASSFRSGTVNTGELFF. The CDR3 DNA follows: TGTGCCAGCAGTTTCCGCTCCGGGACAGTGAACACCGGGGAGCTGTTTTTT.

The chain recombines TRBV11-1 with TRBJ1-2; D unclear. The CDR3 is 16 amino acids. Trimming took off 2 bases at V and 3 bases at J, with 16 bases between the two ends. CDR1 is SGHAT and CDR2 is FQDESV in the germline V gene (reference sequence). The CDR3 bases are TGTGCCAGCAGCTTACGGTACAGCATTGACGACTATGGCTACACCTTC. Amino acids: CASSLRYSIDDYGYTF.

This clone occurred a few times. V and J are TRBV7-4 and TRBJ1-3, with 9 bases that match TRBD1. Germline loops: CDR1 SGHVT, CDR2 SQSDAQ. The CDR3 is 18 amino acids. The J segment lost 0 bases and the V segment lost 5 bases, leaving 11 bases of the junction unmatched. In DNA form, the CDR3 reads TGTGCCAGCAGCCCACCGGGACAGGGCTCCTTCTCTGGAAACACCATATATTTT. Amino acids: CASSPPGQGSFSGNTIYF. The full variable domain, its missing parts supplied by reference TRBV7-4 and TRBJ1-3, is GAGVSQSPRYKVAKRGRDVALRCDSISGHVTLYWYRQTLGQGSEVLTYSQSDAQRDKSGRPSGRFSAERPERSVSTLKIQRTEQGDSAVYLCASSPPGQGSFSGNTIYFGEGSWLTVV.

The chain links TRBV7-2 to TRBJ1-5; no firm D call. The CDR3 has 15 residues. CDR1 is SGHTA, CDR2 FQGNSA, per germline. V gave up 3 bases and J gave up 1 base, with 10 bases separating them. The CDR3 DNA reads TGTGCCAGCAGCTTGACTTCGGGAAGCAATCAGCCCCAGCATTTT. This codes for CASSLTSGSNQPQHF. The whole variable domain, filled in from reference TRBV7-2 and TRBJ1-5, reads GAGVSQSPSNKVTEKGKDVELRCDPISGHTALYWYRQSLGQGLEFLIYFQGNSAPDKSGLPSDRFSAERTGGSVSTLTIQRTQQEDSAVYLCASSLTSGSNQPQHFGDGTRLSIL.

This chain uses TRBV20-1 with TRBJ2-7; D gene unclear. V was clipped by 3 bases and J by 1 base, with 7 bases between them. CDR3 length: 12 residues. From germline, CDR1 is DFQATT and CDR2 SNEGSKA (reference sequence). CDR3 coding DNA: TGCAGTGCTAGTTTAGTGTCCTACGAGCAGTACTTC. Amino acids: CSASLVSYEQYF.